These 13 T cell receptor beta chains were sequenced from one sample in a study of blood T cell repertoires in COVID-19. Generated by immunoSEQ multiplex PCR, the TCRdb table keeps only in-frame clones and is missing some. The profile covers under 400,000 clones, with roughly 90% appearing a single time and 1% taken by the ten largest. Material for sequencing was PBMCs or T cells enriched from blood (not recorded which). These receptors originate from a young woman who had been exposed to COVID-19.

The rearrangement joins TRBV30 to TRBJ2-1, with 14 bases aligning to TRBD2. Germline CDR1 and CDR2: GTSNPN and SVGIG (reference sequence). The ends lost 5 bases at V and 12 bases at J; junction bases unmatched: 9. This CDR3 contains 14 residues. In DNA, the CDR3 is TGTGCCTGGGCAGGACTAGCGGGAGGTTCGGTGCAGTTCTTC. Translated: CAWAGLAGGSVQFF.

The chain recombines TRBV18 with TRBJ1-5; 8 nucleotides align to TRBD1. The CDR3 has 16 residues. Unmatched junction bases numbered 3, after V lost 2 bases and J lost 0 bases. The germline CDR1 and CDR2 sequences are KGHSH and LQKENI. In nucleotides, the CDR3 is TGTGCCAGCTCACCAGACAGGGGATATAGCAATCAGCCCCAGCATTTT. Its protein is CASSPDRGYSNQPQHF.

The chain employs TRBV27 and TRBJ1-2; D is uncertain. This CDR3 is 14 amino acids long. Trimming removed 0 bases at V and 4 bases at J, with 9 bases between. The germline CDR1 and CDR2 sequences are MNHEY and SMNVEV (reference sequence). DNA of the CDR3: TGTGCCAGCAGTTTATCGTCAGGATCCTATGGCTACACCTTC. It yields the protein CASSLSSGSYGYTF.

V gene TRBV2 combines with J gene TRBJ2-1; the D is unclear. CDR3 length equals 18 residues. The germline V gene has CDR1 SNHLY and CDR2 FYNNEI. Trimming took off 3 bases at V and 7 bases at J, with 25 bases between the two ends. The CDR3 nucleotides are TGTGCCAGCAGTGACAGCCTTAGTGCTCCCCTGACGACTAATGAGCAGTTCTTC. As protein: CASSDSLSAPLTTNEQFF.

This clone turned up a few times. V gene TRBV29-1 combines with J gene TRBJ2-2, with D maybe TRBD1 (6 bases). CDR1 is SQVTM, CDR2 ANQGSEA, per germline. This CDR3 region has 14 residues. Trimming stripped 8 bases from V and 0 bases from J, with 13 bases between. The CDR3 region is CSTRDIANTGELFF. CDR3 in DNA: TGCAGCACCCGGGACATTGCGAACACCGGGGAGCTGTTTTTT.

CDR3 region: CASSQSNRGRYQPQHF. The DNA for the CDR3 is TGTGCCAGCAGCCAATCTAACAGGGGCCGTTATCAGCCCCAGCATTTT. V is TRBV16 and J is TRBJ1-5; TRBD1 aligns across 7 bases. V was pared by 0 bases and J by 5 bases, with 7 bases of the junction left unmatched. The CDR3 consists of 16 residues. The germline CDR1 and CDR2 sequences are KGHSY and FQNENV.

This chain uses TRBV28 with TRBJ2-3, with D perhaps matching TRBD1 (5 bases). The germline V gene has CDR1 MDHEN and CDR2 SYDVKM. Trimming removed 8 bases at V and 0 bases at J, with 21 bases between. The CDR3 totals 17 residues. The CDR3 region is CASPPPQAGKSTDTQYF. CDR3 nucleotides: TGTGCCAGCCCCCCACCCCAGGCAGGGAAAAGCACAGATACGCAGTATTTT. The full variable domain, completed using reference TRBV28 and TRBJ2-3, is DVKVTQSSRYLVKRTGEKVFLECVQDMDHENMFWYRQDPGLGLRLIYFSYDVKMKEKGDIPEGYSVSREKKERFSLILESASTNQTSMYLCASPPPQAGKSTDTQYFGPGTRLTVL.

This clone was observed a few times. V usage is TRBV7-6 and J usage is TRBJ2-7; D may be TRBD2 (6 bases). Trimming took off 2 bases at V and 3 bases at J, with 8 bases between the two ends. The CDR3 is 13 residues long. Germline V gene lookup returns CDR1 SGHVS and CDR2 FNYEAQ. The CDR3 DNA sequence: TGTGCCAGCAGCTTAAGGAGGGACTACGAGCAGTACTTC. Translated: CASSLRRDYEQYF.

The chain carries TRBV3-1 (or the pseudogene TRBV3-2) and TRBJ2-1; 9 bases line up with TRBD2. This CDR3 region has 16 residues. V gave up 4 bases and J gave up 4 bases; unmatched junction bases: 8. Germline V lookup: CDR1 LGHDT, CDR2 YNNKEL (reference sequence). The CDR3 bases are TGTGCCAGCAGCCCCCTGCAGACTAGCGGTTACAATGAGCAGTTCTTC. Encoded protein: CASSPLQTSGYNEQFF.

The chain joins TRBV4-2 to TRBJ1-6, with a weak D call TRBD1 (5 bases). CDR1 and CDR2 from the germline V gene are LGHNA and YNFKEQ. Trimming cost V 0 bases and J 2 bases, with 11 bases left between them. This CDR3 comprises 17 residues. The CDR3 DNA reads TGTGCCAGCAGCCAAGATTGGGCCAGGGCCTATAATTCACCCCTCCACTTT. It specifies CASSQDWARAYNSPLHF.

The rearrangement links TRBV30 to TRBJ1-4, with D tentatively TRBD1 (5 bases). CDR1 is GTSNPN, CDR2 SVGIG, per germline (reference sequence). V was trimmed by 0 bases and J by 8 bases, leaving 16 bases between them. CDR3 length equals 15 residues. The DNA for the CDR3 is TGTGCCTGGAGTGTACCCCGGGGTGGGGGGGAAAAACTGTTTTTT. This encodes CAWSVPRGGGEKLFF.

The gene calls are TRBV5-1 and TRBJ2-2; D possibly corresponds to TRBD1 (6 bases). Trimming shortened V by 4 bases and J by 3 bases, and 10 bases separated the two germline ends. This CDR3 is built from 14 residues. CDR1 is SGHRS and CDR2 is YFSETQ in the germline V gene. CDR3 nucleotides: TGCGCCAGCAGCCTCGGACAGTACACCGGGGAGCTGTTTTTT. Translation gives CASSLGQYTGELFF.

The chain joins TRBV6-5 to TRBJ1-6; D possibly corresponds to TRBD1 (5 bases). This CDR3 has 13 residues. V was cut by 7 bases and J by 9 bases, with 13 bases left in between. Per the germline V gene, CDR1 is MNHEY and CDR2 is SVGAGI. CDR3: CASNPGLGSPLHF. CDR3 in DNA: TGTGCCAGCAATCCAGGGTTAGGTTCACCCCTCCACTTT.